This T cell receptor beta chain was found in a study of radiation and T cells in renal cell carcinoma. Study outcomes and limitations: Pretreatment tumor biopsies were lacking, so baseline clonotypes are unknown.

This clone was observed a handful of times. Its cognate antigen is unknown. The CDR3 sequence is 19 residues long. Per germline, CDR1 SGHNT and CDR2 YYREEE (reference sequence). The germline V and J ends were trimmed by 2 bases and 0 bases, with 20 bases remaining between them. Assay: immunoSEQ multiplex PCR; the TCRdb copy retains only in-frame clones and omits some. Of about 86,000 clones listed, 85% are singletons. Sample time point: blood 4 weeks post-SBRT, at nephrectomy. Treatment defined: 15 Gy SBRT to primary tumor, nephrectomy 4 weeks later. Nephrectomy followed 15 Gy stereotactic body radiation by 4 weeks. After SBRT, blood was collected at 2 and 4 weeks, plus baseline.

The sequenced sample was blood, obtained from a patient whose treatment included radiotherapy and nephrectomy. The chain combines TRBV5-4 with TRBJ2-2; D not certain. This sequence originates from a man aged 45-65 years with renal cell carcinoma. The CDR3 DNA sequence: TGTGCCAGCAGCTTACGTCTTACAGTCACAGACGCGAACACCGGGGAGCTGTTTTTT. The encoded protein is CASSLRLTVTDANTGELFF.